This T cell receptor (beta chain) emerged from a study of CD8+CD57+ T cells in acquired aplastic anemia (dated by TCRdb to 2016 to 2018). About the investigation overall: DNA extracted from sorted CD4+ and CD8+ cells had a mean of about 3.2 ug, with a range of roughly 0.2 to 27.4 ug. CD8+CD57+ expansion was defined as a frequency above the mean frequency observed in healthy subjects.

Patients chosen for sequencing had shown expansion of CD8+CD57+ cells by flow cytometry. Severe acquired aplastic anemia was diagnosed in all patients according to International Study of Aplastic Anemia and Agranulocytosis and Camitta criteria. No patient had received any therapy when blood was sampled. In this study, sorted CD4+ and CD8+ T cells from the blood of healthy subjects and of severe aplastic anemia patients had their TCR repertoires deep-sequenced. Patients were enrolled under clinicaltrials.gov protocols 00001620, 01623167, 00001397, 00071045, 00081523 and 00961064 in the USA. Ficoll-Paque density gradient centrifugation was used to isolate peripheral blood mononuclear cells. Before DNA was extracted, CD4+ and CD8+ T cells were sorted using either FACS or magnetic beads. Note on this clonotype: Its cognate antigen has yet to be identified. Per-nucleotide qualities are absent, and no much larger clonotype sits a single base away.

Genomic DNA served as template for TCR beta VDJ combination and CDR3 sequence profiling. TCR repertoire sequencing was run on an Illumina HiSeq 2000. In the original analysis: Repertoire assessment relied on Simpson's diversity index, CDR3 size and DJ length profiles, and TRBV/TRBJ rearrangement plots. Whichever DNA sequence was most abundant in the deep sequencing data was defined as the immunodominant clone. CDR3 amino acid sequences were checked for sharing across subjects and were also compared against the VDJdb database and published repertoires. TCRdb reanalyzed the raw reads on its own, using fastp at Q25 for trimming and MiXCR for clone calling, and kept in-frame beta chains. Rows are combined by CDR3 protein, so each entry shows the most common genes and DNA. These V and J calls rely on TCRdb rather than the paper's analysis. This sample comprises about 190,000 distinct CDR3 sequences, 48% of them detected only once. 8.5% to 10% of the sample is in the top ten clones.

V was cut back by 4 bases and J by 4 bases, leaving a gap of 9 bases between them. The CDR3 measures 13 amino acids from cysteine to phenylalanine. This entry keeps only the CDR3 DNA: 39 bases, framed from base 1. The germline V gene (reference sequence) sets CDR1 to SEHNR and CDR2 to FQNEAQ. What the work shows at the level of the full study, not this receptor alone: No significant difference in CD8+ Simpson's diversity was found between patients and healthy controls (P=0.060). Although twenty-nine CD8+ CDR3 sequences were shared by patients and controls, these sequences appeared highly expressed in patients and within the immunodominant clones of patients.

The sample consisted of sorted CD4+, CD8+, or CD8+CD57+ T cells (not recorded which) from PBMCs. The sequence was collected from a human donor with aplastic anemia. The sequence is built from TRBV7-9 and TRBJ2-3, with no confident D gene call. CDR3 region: CASSSYGPDTQYF. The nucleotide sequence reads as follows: TGTGCCAGCAGCTCCTACGGCCCAGATACGCAGTATTTT.